A selection of T cell receptor beta chains follows, all from one sample in a study of blood T cell repertoires in COVID-19. The assay was immunoSEQ multiplex PCR, and TCRdb's table has in-frame clones only and misses some. Of around 95,000 clones listed, roughly nine tenths were seen once; the top ten hold roughly 5%. The sequencing input was peripheral blood. These receptors all come from a man aged 50 to 60 with acute or convalescent COVID-19. The CDR3 runs from the conserved cysteine through the conserved F or W. The order of the fields is CDR3 protein, CDR3 DNA, V gene, clone size, D gene, J gene. The D gene is left open where the match is weak. A clone size is listed for some rows: how often the clone was seen (once, few, many), or a class if it is expanded.

CDR3aa: CASSSGRGNQPQHF; CDR3nt: TGTGCCAGCAGTTCAGGCCGGGGTAATCAGCCCCAGCATTTT; v_gene: TRBV28; abundance: .; d_gene: .; j_gene: TRBJ1-5
CDR3aa: CASSSRYGHFTEAFF; CDR3nt: TGTGCCAGCAGCTCAAGATACGGACACTTCACTGAAGCTTTCTTT; v_gene: TRBV7-2; abundance: once; d_gene: .; j_gene: TRBJ1-1
CDR3aa: CASSLPADKWDTEAFF; CDR3nt: TGCGCCAGCAGCTTGCCAGCCGACAAGTGGGACACTGAAGCTTTCTTT; v_gene: TRBV5-1; abundance: .; d_gene: .; j_gene: TRBJ1-1
CDR3aa: CASSPSRDGYGYTF; CDR3nt: TGTGCCAGCAGCCCCTCCAGGGATGGCTATGGCTACACCTTC; v_gene: TRBV11-2; abundance: .; d_gene: .; j_gene: TRBJ1-2
CDR3aa: CASSLDRVIYNEQFF; CDR3nt: TGTGCCAGCAGCTTGGACAGGGTAATCTACAATGAGCAGTTCTTC; v_gene: TRBV5-6; abundance: .; d_gene: .; j_gene: TRBJ2-1
CDR3aa: CASTQTLIPGQGKSEAFF; CDR3nt: TGTGCCAGCACCCAAACACTAATACCGGGACAGGGTAAATCTGAAGCTTTCTTT; v_gene: TRBV11-3; abundance: .; d_gene: TRBD1; j_gene: TRBJ1-1
CDR3aa: CASSRQGIIGYTF; CDR3nt: TGTGCCAGCAGTCGACAGGGAATTATTGGCTACACCTTC; v_gene: TRBV27; abundance: .; d_gene: TRBD1; j_gene: TRBJ1-2
CDR3aa: CASSLRTSGVVEEQFF; CDR3nt: TGCGCCAGCAGCTTGCGCACTAGCGGGGTGGTAGAGGAGCAGTTCTTC; v_gene: TRBV5-1; abundance: .; d_gene: TRBD2; j_gene: TRBJ2-1
CDR3aa: CASSLDRAGVSPLHF; CDR3nt: TGTGCCAGCTCTCTTGACAGGGCAGGAGTTTCACCCCTCCACTTT; v_gene: TRBV18; abundance: .; d_gene: TRBD1; j_gene: TRBJ1-6
CDR3aa: CAITNSRGTDTQYF; CDR3nt: TGTGCCATCACGAACTCCCGAGGCACAGATACGCAGTATTTT; v_gene: TRBV10-3; abundance: .; d_gene: .; j_gene: TRBJ2-3
CDR3aa: CASSLATQGNIQYF; CDR3nt: TGCGCCAGCAGCTTGGCCACACAGGGAAACATTCAGTACTTC; v_gene: TRBV5-1; abundance: .; d_gene: .; j_gene: TRBJ2-4
CDR3aa: CASSPSLETQYF; CDR3nt: TGCGCCAGCAGCCCCTCTCTGGAGACCCAGTACTTC; v_gene: TRBV5-1; abundance: .; d_gene: .; j_gene: TRBJ2-5
CDR3aa: CASSQDFQGFNYGYTF; CDR3nt: TGCGCCAGCAGCCAAGATTTTCAGGGTTTTAACTATGGCTACACCTTC; v_gene: TRBV4-1; abundance: .; d_gene: .; j_gene: TRBJ1-2
CDR3aa: CASSTKPGLVYNEQFF; CDR3nt: TGTGCCAGTAGTACCAAACCGGGACTAGTTTACAATGAGCAGTTCTTC; v_gene: TRBV19; abundance: .; d_gene: TRBD2; j_gene: TRBJ2-1
CDR3aa: CASSLFYGQVAEAFF; CDR3nt: TGTGCCAGCAGTTTATTCTACGGACAGGTCGCTGAAGCTTTCTTT; v_gene: TRBV27; abundance: .; d_gene: TRBD1; j_gene: TRBJ1-1
CDR3aa: CAISESLQDPSGNTIYF; CDR3nt: TGTGCCATCAGTGAGTCCTTACAGGATCCCTCTGGAAACACCATATATTTT; v_gene: TRBV10-3; abundance: .; d_gene: .; j_gene: TRBJ1-3
CDR3aa: CASSDGKLSGRLAYEQYF; CDR3nt: TGTGCCAGCAGTGACGGAAAGCTTAGCGGGAGGTTAGCCTACGAGCAGTACTTC; v_gene: TRBV6-2/TRBV6-3; abundance: .; d_gene: TRBD2; j_gene: TRBJ2-7
CDR3aa: CASSLDRQPAYEQYF; CDR3nt: TGTGCCAGCAGCTTAGACCGCCAACCGGCCTACGAGCAGTACTTC; v_gene: TRBV7-2; abundance: .; d_gene: .; j_gene: TRBJ2-7
CDR3aa: CATSGRANTGELFF; CDR3nt: TGTGCCACCAGTGGGAGGGCGAACACCGGGGAGCTGTTTTTT; v_gene: TRBV24-1; abundance: .; d_gene: .; j_gene: TRBJ2-2